This T cell receptor beta chain derives from a study of cytomegalovirus exposure and HLA in healthy donors. Trimming removed 10 bases at V and 5 bases at J, with 15 bases between. Germline values: CDR1 LNHDA, CDR2 SQIVND (reference sequence). This CDR3 is built from 12 residues. This clone appeared once. Its antigen is not known. Study-level results: Earlier analysis yielded a pattern in which most TCR beta V segments were productive about 87% or about 30% of the time.

Vbeta (60) and Jbeta (13) primers were used in the PCR. Only in-frame clones appear in the TCRdb table, and some are missing; sequencing was by immunoSEQ multiplex PCR. Among hundreds of thousands of clones, about 90% were seen once, and the ten largest hold roughly 2%. The chain joins TRBV19 to TRBJ2-7; maybe TRBD2 (5 bases). Sequencing input: PBMCs. The clonotype comes from a woman under 30 in good health and CMV-seronegative. CDR3 coding DNA: TGTGCCACACGGGGTTCAAGGGACGAGCAGTACTTC. This codes for CATRGSRDEQYF.